These 21 T cell receptor beta chains came from one sample sequenced in a study of breast tumors, draining lymph nodes, adjacent tissues. TCRdb passed the multiplex PCR reads through MiXCR, listing each CDR3 protein once. Of some 16,000 distinct CDR3 sequences in the sample, 52% were seen once. The sequencing input was tumor-adjacent breast tissue. The receptors were sampled from a female donor with breast cancer. Some clones in this sample may be carry-over from other donors' samples.

The CDR3 reads CSAPDFGLAAYPEQFF. The CDR3 region has the DNA TGCAGTGCTCCCGACTTCGGACTAGCGGCTTACCCTGAGCAGTTCTTC. This sequence joins TRBV20-1 and TRBJ2-1, with 10 positions matching TRBD2. Per germline, CDR1 DFQATT and CDR2 SNEGSKA (reference sequence). With V trimmed by 5 bases and J by 9 bases, 16 bases remained unmatched. The CDR3 runs 16 residues.

This clonotype came up many times. The rearrangement uses TRBV3-1 and TRBJ2-1; D is unclear. This CDR3 region has 15 residues. Germline V gene lookup returns CDR1 LGHDT and CDR2 YNNKEL (reference sequence). Trimming took 2 bases from V and 0 from J, leaving 8 bases between them. The CDR3 loop is CASSQLGSSYNEQFF. The CDR3 DNA is TGTGCCAGCAGCCAATTGGGTAGCTCCTACAATGAGCAGTTCTTC.

This clonotype appeared many times. This rearrangement joins TRBV7-2 to TRBJ2-3; TRBD2 matches at 9 bases. There are 15 residues in the CDR3. Germline CDR1 is SGHTA and CDR2 is FQGNSA. Trimming took 6 bases from V and 4 from J; bases not matched to a gene: 8. CDR3 coding DNA: TGTGCCAGCAGTCAGGGACTAGCTAACTCAGATACGCAGTATTTT. This codes for CASSQGLANSDTQYF.

About this clonotype itself: Without the conserved terminal phenylalanine or tryptophan, this CDR3 likely stems from a read error. CDR3 protein: CASSPYTRAGELFL. CDR3 in DNA: TGTGCCAGCAGCCCTTACACTCGGGCCGGGGAGCTGTTTCTC. The chain has TRBV9 and TRBJ2-2; D gene ambiguous. Germline V gives CDR1 SGDLS, CDR2 YYNGEE. The CDR3 is 14 residues long. V was clipped by 4 bases and J by 6 bases, with 13 bases between them.

This clonotype was observed a few times. The chain uses TRBV10-3 and TRBJ2-5; 12 positions match TRBD2. The CDR3 has 15 residues. J lost 4 bases, V lost 6 bases, and 6 bases had no gene match. Looked up from germline, CDR1 is ENHRY and CDR2 is SYGVKD. The chain's CDR3 is CAISSGTSGRETQYF. The CDR3 nucleotides read TGTGCCATCAGCTCCGGGACTAGCGGGCGAGAGACCCAGTACTTC.

The rearrangement links TRBV7-2 to TRBJ2-1, with 8 bases lining up with TRBD2. CDR3 size: 15 residues. The J segment lost 4 bases and the V segment lost 5 bases, leaving 7 bases of the junction unmatched. CDR1 and CDR2 (germline): SGHTA, FQGNSA. The DNA of the CDR3 is TGTGCCAGCAGCCGTACTAGCGGTCCATACAATGAGCAGTTCTTC. It codes for CASSRTSGPYNEQFF.

This clonotype was seen ten or more times. V gene TRBV9 combines with J gene TRBJ1-2; 7 bases align to TRBD1. Unmatched junction bases numbered 4, after V lost 0 bases and J lost 2 bases. The CDR3 runs 15 residues. The germline CDR1 and CDR2 sequences are SGDLS and YYNGEE. CDR3 sequence: CASSVGRGRNYGYTF. CDR3 coding DNA: TGTGCCAGCAGCGTAGGGAGGGGGCGCAACTATGGCTACACCTTC. The full variable domain, completed using reference TRBV9 and TRBJ1-2, is DSGVTQTPKHLITATGQRVTLRCSPRSGDLSVYWYQQSLDQGLQFLIQYYNGEERAKGNILERFSAQQFPDLHSELNLSSLELGDSALYFCASSVGRGRNYGYTFGSGTRLTVV.

This clonotype occurred many times. It may be a read error: a sequence one base away is much more abundant. V usage is TRBV12-3 or TRBV12-4 and J usage is TRBJ1-6; no clear D gene. The V gene lost 3 bases and the J gene lost 5 bases, with 8 bases spanning the gap. This CDR3 is built from 14 residues. The CDR3 DNA is TGTGCCAGCAGTTTCGGCCGCGATAATTCACCCCTCCACTTT. Its translation is CASSFGRDNSPLHF.

The chain couples TRBV9 to TRBJ2-3, with 11 positions matching TRBD2. There are 15 residues in the CDR3. V was pared by 7 bases and J by 3 bases, with 7 bases of the junction left unmatched. In germline, CDR1 is SGDLS, CDR2 YYNGEE. CDR3 loop: CASGGTSGLTDTQYF. The CDR3 DNA reads TGTGCCAGCGGTGGGACTAGCGGTTTAACAGATACGCAGTATTTT.

A note on this clonotype: An end of the junction differs from the germline gene, which may be a read error. This chain joins TRBV7-2 and TRBJ2-7; tentative D call: TRBD2 (6 bases). The CDR3 is made up of 15 amino acids. In germline, CDR1 is SGHTA, CDR2 FQGNSA. The CDR3 loop reads CASSLAQTGVYEQYF. The CDR3 coding sequence is TGCGCCAGCAGCTTAGCTCAGACGGGAGTCTACGAGCAGTACTTC.

V is TRBV7-9 and J is TRBJ2-1; 11 nucleotides align to TRBD2. CDR1 SEHNR and CDR2 FQNEAQ come from the germline V gene (reference sequence). CDR3 size: 15 residues. The ends lost 5 bases at V and 9 bases at J; junction bases unmatched: 9. The CDR3, as DNA: TGTGCCAGCAGCCCACTACTAGCGGGAGTTGTTGAGCAGTTCTTC. It codes for CASSPLLAGVVEQFF. Full variable domain (rest looked up from reference TRBV7-9 and TRBJ2-1): DTGVSQNPRHKITKRGQNVTFRCDPISEHNRLYWYRQTLGQGPEFLTYFQNEAQLEKSRLLSDRFSAERPKGSFSTLEIQRTEQGDSAMYLCASSPLLAGVVEQFFGPGTRLTVL.

This clonotype was seen ten or more times. This chain joins TRBV6-4 and TRBJ2-1; 9 bases fit TRBD1. This CDR3 comprises 16 residues. Looked up from germline, CDR1 is MRHNA and CDR2 is SNTAGT. Trimming took 0 bases from V and 6 from J; bases not matched to a gene: 6. In DNA, the CDR3 is TGTGCCAGCAGTGACTCGGGGACAGGGTTTTTCAATGAGCAGTTCTTC. Translating it yields CASSDSGTGFFNEQFF.

This clonotype was seen once. The chain links TRBV20-1 to TRBJ1-5; no clear D. This CDR3 spans 13 amino acids. V was pared by 3 bases and J by 1 base, with 7 bases between. Germline CDR1 DFQATT, CDR2 SNEGSKA (reference sequence). In DNA form, the CDR3 reads TGCAGTGCTAGTCCCAAGAGCAATCAGCCCCAGCATTTT. This gives the protein CSASPKSNQPQHF.

Turning to this clonotype: The junction departs from germline at one end; a sequencing error may be responsible. V and J are TRBV9 and TRBJ2-1; D may be TRBD2 (6 bases). CDR1 is SGDLS, CDR2 YYNGEE, per germline. This CDR3 contains 15 residues. The CDR3 sequence: CASSVGASEYNEQSF. The CDR3 bases are TGCGCCAGCAGCGTAGGGGCTAGCGAGTACAATGAGCAGTCCTTC.

By share, this clonotype counts as medium-sized (0.01 to 0.1%). The rearrangement links TRBV7-8 to TRBJ2-2; D unclear. V dropped 5 bases and J dropped 2 bases, with 6 bases sitting between them. Per germline, CDR1 SGHVS and CDR2 FQNEAQ. This CDR3 has 13 amino acids. This CDR3 reads CASSQKNTGELFF. The CDR3 DNA reads as TGTGCCAGCAGCCAGAAAAACACCGGGGAGCTGTTTTTT. The variable domain in full, with the rest retrieved from reference TRBV7-8 and TRBJ2-2, is GAGVSQSPRYKVAKRGQDVALRCDPISGHVSLFWYQQALGQGPEFLTYFQNEAQLDKSGLPSDRFFAERPEGSVSTLKIQRTQQEDSAVYLCASSQKNTGELFFGEGSRLTVL.

The chain is built from TRBV29-1 and TRBJ2-1; 10 nucleotides line up with TRBD2. The CDR3 is 16 amino acids. Germline V gene data show CDR1 as SQVTM and CDR2 as ANQGSEA. Trimming cost V 0 bases and J 1 base; bases outside gene matches: 3. The CDR3 nucleotides are TGCAGCGTTGAAGAAAGGACTAGCGGTTCCTACAATGAGCAGTTCTTC. This sequence encodes CSVEERTSGSYNEQFF.

This clonotype has ten or more counts. CDR3 coding DNA: TGTGCCAGCAGTTACAACCCGGGAGAGCAGTACTTC. Translation gives CASSYNPGEQYF. V gene TRBV6-2 or TRBV6-3 combines with J gene TRBJ2-7, with D perhaps TRBD2 (5 bases). Trimming removed 2 bases at V and 7 bases at J, with 9 bases between. Germline CDR1 and CDR2: MNHEY and SVGEGT. CDR3 length: 12 residues.

V is TRBV20-1 and J is TRBJ2-3, with TRBD2 matching over 13 bases. The CDR3 runs 14 residues. After removal of 6 bases from V and 6 bases from J, the junction contained 6 bases not matched to a gene. The V gene's germline CDR1 is DFQATT and CDR2 SNEGSKA (reference sequence). CDR3 DNA: TGCAGTGCCACGACTAGCGGGAGGTCGGATACGCAGTATTTT. Residues: CSATTSGRSDTQYF.

This clonotype was counted ten times or more. The chain has TRBV7-2 and TRBJ2-2, with 10 bases aligning to TRBD1. In germline, CDR1 is SGHTA, CDR2 FQGNSA. V gave up 5 bases and J gave up 5 bases; unmatched junction bases: 5. The CDR3 has 15 residues. The CDR3 here is CASSRGQGWTGELFF. CDR3 nucleotides: TGTGCCAGCAGCCGGGGACAGGGGTGGACCGGGGAGCTGTTTTTT.

This clonotype was counted ten times or more. Just one base apart from a much larger clone, this may be a read error. The rearrangement links TRBV2 to TRBJ2-7; D not resolved. CDR1 and CDR2 from the germline V gene are SNHLY and FYNNEI. The length of the CDR3 is 13 residues. Trimming pared 5 bases from V and 2 bases from J, leaving 10 bases between. The CDR3 loop reads CASSPRDPYEQYF. As DNA, the CDR3 is TGTGCCAGCAGTCCCCGAGACCCCTACGAGCAGTACTTC.

This sequence joins TRBV7-9 and TRBJ1-2; unclear D gene. Looked up from germline, CDR1 is SEHNR and CDR2 is FQNEAQ (reference sequence). The CDR3 is 11 residues long. V lost 1 base to trimming and J lost 13 bases, with 10 bases between them. The CDR3 region is CASSLGQISTF. CDR3 in DNA: TGTGCCAGCAGCTTAGGGCAGATTAGCACCTTC.